This T cell receptor beta chain was identified in a study of T cell repertoires in cytomegalovirus infection. About the study: Matching HLA type and CMV infection were both indicated by public TCR beta signatures.

From the reads, TCRdb called clonotypes with MiXCR, one entry per CDR3 protein. The table shows under 200,000 distinct CDR3 sequences, with more than 9% occurring only once. Regarding the study as a whole: Summed frequency of shared TCR beta families picked out CMV carriers who also had the relevant HLA. Dominating the ex vivo response were HLA-C-restricted CMV-specific TCR beta clonotypes.

This clonotype was seen ten or more times. Its antigen is not identified. The sequence derives from a human donor in good health (CMV status not recorded). Some clones in this sample may be carry-over from other donors' samples. The specimen sequenced was PBMCs.

The CDR3 nucleotides are TGTGCCAGCAGCTTAGCGAAGGGGGCAGATACGCAGTATTTT. This encodes CASSLAKGADTQYF. The rearrangement uses TRBV7-2 and TRBJ2-3; weak D call: TRBD1 (6 bases). Per germline, CDR1 SGHTA and CDR2 FQGNSA. CDR3 length: 14 residues. V shed 0 bases and J shed 4 bases, with 8 bases lying between them.